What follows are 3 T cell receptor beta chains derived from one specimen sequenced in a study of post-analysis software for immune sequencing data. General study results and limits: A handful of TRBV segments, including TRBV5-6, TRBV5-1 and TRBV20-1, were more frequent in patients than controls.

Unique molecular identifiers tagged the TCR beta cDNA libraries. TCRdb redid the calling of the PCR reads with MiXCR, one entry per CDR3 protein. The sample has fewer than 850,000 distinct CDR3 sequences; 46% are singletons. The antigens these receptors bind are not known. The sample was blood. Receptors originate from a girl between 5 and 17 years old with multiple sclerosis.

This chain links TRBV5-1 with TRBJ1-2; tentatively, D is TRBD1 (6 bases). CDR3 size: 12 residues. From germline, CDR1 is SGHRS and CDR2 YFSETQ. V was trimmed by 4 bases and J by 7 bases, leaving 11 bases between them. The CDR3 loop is CASSATGTGYTF. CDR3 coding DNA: TGCGCCAGCAGCGCAACAGGGACTGGCTACACCTTC.

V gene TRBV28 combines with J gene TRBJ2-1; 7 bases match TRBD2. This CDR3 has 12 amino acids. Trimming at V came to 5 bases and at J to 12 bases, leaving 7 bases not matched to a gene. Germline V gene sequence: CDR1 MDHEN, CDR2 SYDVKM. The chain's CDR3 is CASSPEERGQFF. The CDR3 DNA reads TGTGCCAGCAGTCCCGAGGAGCGGGGGCAGTTCTTC. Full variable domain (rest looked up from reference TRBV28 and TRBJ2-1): DVKVTQSSRYLVKRTGEKVFLECVQDMDHENMFWYRQDPGLGLRLIYFSYDVKMKEKGDIPEGYSVSREKKERFSLILESASTNQTSMYLCASSPEERGQFFGPGTRLTVL.

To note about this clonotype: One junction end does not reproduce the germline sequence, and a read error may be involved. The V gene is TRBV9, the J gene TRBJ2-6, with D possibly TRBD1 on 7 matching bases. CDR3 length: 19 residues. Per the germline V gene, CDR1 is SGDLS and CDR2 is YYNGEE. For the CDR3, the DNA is TGTGCCAGCAGCGCCGGACAGGACTACTTCAGCTCTGGGGCCGACGTCCTGACTTTC. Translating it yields CASSAGQDYFSSGADVLTF.